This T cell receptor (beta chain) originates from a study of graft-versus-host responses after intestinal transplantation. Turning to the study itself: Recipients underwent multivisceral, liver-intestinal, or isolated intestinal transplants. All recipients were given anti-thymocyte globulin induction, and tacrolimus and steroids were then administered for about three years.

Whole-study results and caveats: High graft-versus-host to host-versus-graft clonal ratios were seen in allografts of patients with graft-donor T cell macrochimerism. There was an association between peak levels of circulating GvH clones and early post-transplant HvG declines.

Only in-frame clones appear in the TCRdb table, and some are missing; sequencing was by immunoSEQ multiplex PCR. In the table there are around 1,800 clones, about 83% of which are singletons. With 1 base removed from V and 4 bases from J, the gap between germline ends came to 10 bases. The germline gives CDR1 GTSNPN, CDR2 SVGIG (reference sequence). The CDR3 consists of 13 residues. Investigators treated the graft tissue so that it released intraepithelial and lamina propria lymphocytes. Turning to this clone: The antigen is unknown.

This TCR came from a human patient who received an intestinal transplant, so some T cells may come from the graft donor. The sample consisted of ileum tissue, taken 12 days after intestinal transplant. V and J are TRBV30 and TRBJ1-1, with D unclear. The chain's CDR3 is CAWSGALGTEAFF. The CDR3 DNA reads TGTGCCTGGAGTGGGGCCCTGGGCACTGAAGCTTTCTTT.